This passage covers 31 T cell receptor beta chains from one sample sequenced in a study of EBV T-cell therapy then PD-1 blockade in nasopharyngeal carcinoma. The treatment was: AdE1-LMPpoly-expanded autologous EBV-specific T-cell therapy followed by anti-PD-1 nivolumab. No antigen has been identified for these receptors. Generated by immunoSEQ multiplex PCR, the TCRdb table keeps only in-frame clones and is missing some. Seen here are over 15,000 clones, roughly 83% observed once, and the top ten hold around 29%. Material: CD8+ T cells from blood, obtained at roughly day 32 from a patient whose treatment included autologous EBV-specific T cells and nivolumab. These receptors were collected from a man aged 40-55 years with nasopharyngeal carcinoma.

The chain has TRBV27 and TRBJ2-4, with a weak D call TRBD1 (5 bases). Germline CDR1 is MNHEY and CDR2 is SMNVEV (reference sequence). CDR3 length equals 14 residues. V was pared by 6 bases and J by 4 bases, with 13 bases between. The CDR3: CASRVAGSKNIQYF. DNA for the CDR3: TGTGCCAGCAGGGTGGCAGGGTCAAAAAACATTCAGTACTTC.

This chain links TRBV4-1 with TRBJ1-5; 7 nucleotides line up with TRBD1. Germline V gives CDR1 MGHRA, CDR2 YSYEKL. This CDR3 has 15 amino acids. The V segment lost 6 bases and the J segment 7 bases; nucleotides outside the gene matches: 12. The CDR3 is CASSRRGRPKQPQHF. In nucleotides, the CDR3 is TGCGCCAGCAGTAGGAGGGGGCGGCCGAAACAGCCCCAGCATTTT.

The chain links TRBV5-4 to TRBJ1-2, with 7 bases fitting TRBD1. V gave up 4 bases and J gave up 12 bases; unmatched junction bases: 12. Germline CDR1 and CDR2: SGHNT and YYREEE (reference sequence). The CDR3 extends over 13 amino acids. The CDR3 is CASSTGQDNGNTF. DNA for the CDR3: TGTGCCAGCAGCACCGGACAGGACAATGGGAACACCTTC.

The chain employs TRBV5-1 and TRBJ1-2; D possibly corresponds to TRBD1 (5 bases). Germline CDR1 is SGHRS and CDR2 is YFSETQ. This CDR3 is 14 amino acids long. The germline V and J ends were trimmed by 0 bases and 4 bases, with 10 bases remaining between them. The CDR3 DNA reads TGCGCCAGCAGCTTGGGCGGGGCGGCCTATGGCTACACCTTC. Protein sequence: CASSLGGAAYGYTF.

The chain combines TRBV10-1 with TRBJ1-5; the D is unclear. Germline loops: CDR1 WNHNN, CDR2 SYGVQD (reference sequence). There are 14 residues in the CDR3. V gave up 7 bases and J gave up 1 base, with 11 bases separating them. CDR3 protein: CASTPIRSNQPQHF. The CDR3 bases are TGCGCCAGCACTCCGATTAGGAGCAATCAGCCCCAGCATTTT.

The V gene is TRBV28, the J gene TRBJ2-7; a weak D match, TRBD2 (6 bases). V was pared by 6 bases and J by 7 bases, with 13 bases between. This CDR3 has 12 residues. CDR1 and CDR2 from the germline V gene are MDHEN and SYDVKM. DNA for the CDR3: TGTGCCAGCAGGGAGGGGATGGAGGAGCAGTACTTC. Protein product: CASREGMEEQYF.

There are a few counts of this clone. This same CDR3 is encoded by further DNA sequences in the sample. The chain carries TRBV4-2 and TRBJ2-5; 8 positions agree with TRBD2. The CDR3 is 15 residues long. CDR1 is LGHNA and CDR2 is YNFKEQ in the germline V gene. Losses at the gene ends were 0 bases for V and 1 base for J; bases not matched to a gene: 1. The CDR3 loop reads CASSQDRGGQETQYF. CDR3 bases: TGTGCCAGCAGCCAAGACCGGGGGGGCCAAGAGACCCAGTACTTC.

The genes are TRBV4-1 and TRBJ1-1, with D perhaps matching TRBD1 (6 bases). Germline V CDR1 and CDR2: MGHRA, YSYEKL. The CDR3 consists of 13 residues. Deletions cut 0 bases from V and 6 bases from J, with 8 bases between. CDR3 sequence: CASSQEGTPEAFF. The DNA for the CDR3 is TGCGCCAGCAGCCAAGAAGGGACACCTGAAGCTTTCTTT.

The chain is built from TRBV2 and TRBJ1-5; 9 bases fit TRBD1. The CDR3 has 15 amino acids. The J segment lost 7 bases and the V segment lost 3 bases, leaving 7 bases of the junction unmatched. Germline V CDR1 and CDR2: SNHLY, FYNNEI. DNA of the CDR3: TGTGCCAGCAGTGAGGGACAGGGAGTGTGGCAGCCCCAGCATTTT. It translates to CASSEGQGVWQPQHF.

The CDR3 nucleotides read TGTGCCAGCAGCCGCCGGAGGCGGGAGACCCAGTACTTC. This gives the protein CASSRRRRETQYF. The J gene is TRBJ2-5, the V gene TRBV5-6; weak D call: TRBD2 (5 bases). Trimming cost V 4 bases and J 5 bases, with 12 bases left between them. Germline lookup yields CDR1 SGHDT and CDR2 YYEEEE. The CDR3 loop spans 13 amino acids.

The rearrangement joins TRBV24-1 to TRBJ2-2, with 7 nucleotides matching TRBD1. Trimming took 0 bases from V and 3 from J; bases not matched to a gene: 3. Germline assignment: CDR1 KGHDR and CDR2 SFDVKD. This CDR3 spans 16 amino acids. CDR3 nucleotides: TGTGCCACCAGTGATTTGAGGGGGCTGGACACCGGGGAGCTGTTTTTT. This encodes CATSDLRGLDTGELFF.

CDR3 bases: TGTGCCAGCAGTTATCAGGGACCTGGAAACACCATATATTTT. Protein sequence: CASSYQGPGNTIYF. The J gene is TRBJ1-3, the V gene TRBV27; D perhaps matches TRBD1 (5 bases). V was pared by 4 bases and J by 2 bases, with 9 bases between. Germline V gene data show CDR1 as MNHEY and CDR2 as SMNVEV (reference sequence). The CDR3 runs 14 residues.

CDR3: CASSPHPRVRYEQFF. The CDR3 DNA follows: TGTGCCAGCAGCCCTCACCCGAGGGTGCGATATGAGCAGTTCTTC. The V call is TRBV11-2, the J call TRBJ2-1; possibly TRBD2 for D (5 bases). V lost 5 bases, J lost 8 bases, and 19 bases lay in between. The CDR3 is 15 amino acids. Germline values: CDR1 SGHAT, CDR2 FQNNGV.

CDR3 nucleotides: TGTGCCAGCAGTTTAGGGGGGAACTACAATGAGCAGTTCTTC. It codes for CASSLGGNYNEQFF. The gene calls are TRBV27 and TRBJ2-1, with a tentative D call TRBD2 (6 bases). The V end lost 2 bases, the J end lost 3 bases, and 8 bases lay between the germline ends. Germline assignment: CDR1 MNHEY and CDR2 SMNVEV (reference sequence). The CDR3 length is 14 residues.

Judged by abundance, this clone is large. The chain has TRBV4-1 and TRBJ1-1; D is possibly TRBD1 (6 bases). Trimming pared 4 bases from V and 1 base from J, leaving 13 bases between. The CDR3 contains 15 residues. CDR1 and CDR2 from the germline V gene are MGHRA and YSYEKL. The CDR3 nucleotides read TGCGCCAGCAGCCCGACCTCGACAGGGAACACTGAAGCTTTCTTT. Residues: CASSPTSTGNTEAFF.

This clone was picked up one time. This chain connects TRBV4-1 to TRBJ1-3; D may be TRBD1 (6 bases). Germline-derived CDR1 and CDR2 are MGHRA and YSYEKL. Trimming left V 5 bases short and J 0 bases short, with 11 bases between. This CDR3 comprises 15 residues. CDR3 nucleotides: TGCGCCAGCAGCGTCTCCAGGGGCTCTGGAAACACCATATATTTT. Encoded protein: CASSVSRGSGNTIYF.

This clone appeared a single time. The chain links TRBV7-2 to TRBJ1-5; D is unresolved. In germline, CDR1 is SGHTA, CDR2 FQGNSA. The V end was cut by 5 bases, the J end by 0 bases, with 14 bases between. The CDR3 is made up of 16 amino acids. The CDR3 loop reads CASSPAGIYSNQPQHF. CDR3 DNA: TGTGCCAGCAGCCCAGCGGGCATCTATAGCAATCAGCCCCAGCATTTT.

The chain combines TRBV4-1 with TRBJ2-7, with unresolved D. Trimming took 0 bases from V and 0 from J, leaving 9 bases between them. The CDR3 loop spans 15 amino acids. Per germline, CDR1 MGHRA and CDR2 YSYEKL. CDR3 sequence reads: CASSQDHATSYEQYF. The CDR3 nucleotides are TGCGCCAGCAGCCAAGATCACGCGACCTCCTACGAGCAGTACTTC.

This sequence joins TRBV19 and TRBJ1-1; unclear D gene. Germline V gene lookup returns CDR1 LNHDA and CDR2 SQIVND (reference sequence). This CDR3 spans 15 amino acids. Between the trimmed V and J ends, which lost 3 bases and 3 bases, there was a span of 14 bases. The DNA of the CDR3 is TGTGCCAGTAGTATTGGGCAGGATGGAGACACTGAAGCTTTCTTT. Translated, it gives CASSIGQDGDTEAFF.

The chain is built from TRBV7-6 and TRBJ2-5, with D maybe TRBD1 (6 bases). CDR1 is SGHVS and CDR2 is FNYEAQ in the germline V gene. V was pared by 1 base and J by 7 bases, with 13 bases between. CDR3 length: 14 residues. CDR3 protein: CASSLDGGAGTQYF. The CDR3 DNA reads as TGTGCCAGCAGCTTAGATGGGGGCGCCGGGACCCAGTACTTC.

This sequence joins TRBV7-9 and TRBJ1-1; no clear D gene. V lost 3 bases to trimming and J lost 6 bases, with 8 bases between them. Germline V gene lookup returns CDR1 SEHNR and CDR2 FQNEAQ (reference sequence). The CDR3 covers 12 residues. The CDR3, as DNA: TGTGCCAGCAGCTTTTTCAGTTCTGAAGCTTTCTTT. It translates to CASSFFSSEAFF.

This chain uses TRBV11-2 with TRBJ1-2; D gene unclear. CDR3 length equals 16 residues. Trimming removed 0 bases at V and 0 bases at J, with 11 bases between. Germline V gene data show CDR1 as SGHAT and CDR2 as FQNNGV. CDR3 residues: CASSLDLAESNYGYTF. In DNA form, the CDR3 reads TGTGCCAGCAGCTTAGATCTGGCAGAGTCTAACTATGGCTACACCTTC.

This chain joins TRBV28 and TRBJ1-2; D is unresolved. The CDR3 has 11 residues. CDR1 and CDR2 (germline): MDHEN, SYDVKM. V was cut by 8 bases and J by 0 bases, with 4 bases left in between. CDR3 sequence: CASSPNYGYTF. CDR3 DNA: TGTGCCAGCTCACCTAACTATGGCTACACCTTC.

The gene calls are TRBV3-1 (or the pseudogene TRBV3-2) and TRBJ2-1, with 9 bases identical to TRBD2. The CDR3 has 14 residues. Trimming removed 3 bases from V and 8 bases from J; junction bases left unmatched: 5. Germline CDR1 LGHDT, CDR2 YNNKEL (reference sequence). The CDR3 reads CASSQGTSSHEQFF. The CDR3 region has the DNA TGTGCCAGCAGCCAGGGGACTAGCAGCCATGAGCAGTTCTTC.

The chain uses TRBV4-3 and TRBJ2-7, with a tentative D call TRBD2 (6 bases). Germline CDR1 reads LGHNA; CDR2 reads YSLEER. V was clipped by 1 base and J by 4 bases, with 11 bases between them. The CDR3 consists of 14 residues. The DNA of the CDR3 is TGCGCCAGCAGCCAAGGGCGGGGTAGGTACGAGCAGTACTTC. Amino acid sequence: CASSQGRGRYEQYF.

CDR3 protein: CASSFPGESHEQFF. For the CDR3, the DNA is TGTGCCAGCTCATTCCCCGGGGAGTCCCATGAGCAGTTCTTC. J is TRBJ2-1 and V is TRBV18, with a tentative D call TRBD2 (5 bases). Trimming pared 5 bases from V and 8 bases from J, leaving 16 bases between. The germline gives CDR1 KGHSH, CDR2 LQKENI. This CDR3 has 14 amino acids.

The chain has TRBV4-1 and TRBJ2-3; 11 bases align to TRBD2. Germline CDR1 reads MGHRA; CDR2 reads YSYEKL. CDR3 length equals 17 residues. V shed 0 bases and J 0 bases; nucleotides not matched to a gene: 2. The CDR3 is CASSQEGLAASTDTQYF. The CDR3 nucleotides read TGCGCCAGCAGCCAAGAGGGACTAGCGGCTAGCACAGATACGCAGTATTTT.

The chain is built from TRBV19 and TRBJ2-1, with D unresolved. V shed 3 bases and J shed 0 bases, with 3 bases lying between them. This CDR3 has 13 amino acids. Germline CDR1 is LNHDA and CDR2 is SQIVND (reference sequence). CDR3 loop: CASSIISYNEQFF. The DNA for the CDR3 is TGTGCCAGTAGTATCATCTCCTACAATGAGCAGTTCTTC. The full variable domain, in which reference TRBV19 and TRBJ2-1 provide the parts outside the CDR3, is DGGITQSPKYLFRKEGQNVTLSCEQNLNHDAMYWYRQDPGQGLRLIYYSQIVNDFQKGDIAEGYSVSREKKESFPLTVTSAQKNPTAFYLCASSIISYNEQFFGPGTRLTVL.

V and J are TRBV15 and TRBJ1-5; D may be TRBD1 (5 bases). From germline, CDR1 is LNHNV and CDR2 YYDKDF (reference sequence). V lost 2 bases and J 0 bases, leaving 8 bases between the germline ends. The CDR3 is made up of 15 amino acids. DNA for the CDR3: TGTGCCACCAGCAGAAGGGACGGTAGCAATCAGCCCCAGCATTTT. Amino acids: CATSRRDGSNQPQHF. Combining the CDR3 with reference TRBV15 and TRBJ1-5 gives the whole variable domain DAMVIQNPRYQVTQFGKPVTLSCSQTLNHNVMYWYQQKSSQAPKLLFHYYDKDFNNEADTPDNFQSRRPNTSFCFLDIRSPGLGDTAMYLCATSRRDGSNQPQHFGDGTRLSIL.

The chain joins TRBV3-1 (or the pseudogene TRBV3-2) to TRBJ2-2, with D perhaps matching TRBD1 (5 bases). V shed 11 bases and J shed 1 base, with 8 bases lying between them. The CDR3 is made up of 12 amino acids. Germline assignment: CDR1 LGHDT and CDR2 YNNKEL (reference sequence). The CDR3 DNA is TGTGCCGGTCAGGGGAACACCGGGGAGCTGTTTTTT. This sequence encodes CAGQGNTGELFF.

The chain links TRBV24-1 to TRBJ2-2; D is unresolved. Trimming shortened V by 4 bases and J by 4 bases, and 9 bases separated the two germline ends. There are 14 residues in the CDR3. Germline CDR1 KGHDR, CDR2 SFDVKD. DNA of the CDR3: TGTGCCACCAGTGACCGACAAGGCACCGGGGAGCTGTTTTTT. Protein product: CATSDRQGTGELFF.